The 22 T cell receptor beta chains below were found in one sample sequenced in a study of cytomegalovirus exposure and HLA in healthy donors (dated 2017 in TCRdb). Libraries were constructed by the immunoSEQ multiplex PCR assay. As stored in TCRdb, this immuneACCESS dataset retains in-frame rearrangements with V and J assigned. A fraction of the clones does not appear; measured against another copy, unresolved V genes explain less than half of the discrepancy, and the remainder lacks a known reason. In this sample the table shows 150,000 to 200,000 clones, around 84% of which occur a single time. The ten largest clones add up to 15% to 20% of the sample. The source material was PBMCs. These TCRs come from a man between 18 and 35 years old in good health and CMV-seropositive.

The chain combines TRBV6-5 with TRBJ2-7; TRBD2 agrees at 7 bases. Trimming took 0 bases from V and 2 from J; bases not matched to a gene: 4. Looked up from germline, CDR1 is MNHEY and CDR2 is SVGAGI. The CDR3 is 15 amino acids. CDR3 sequence reads: CASSYSALAAYEQYF. CDR3 sequence (DNA): TGTGCCAGCAGTTACTCGGCTCTAGCGGCCTACGAGCAGTACTTC.

Comments on this clone: The sample contains more than one DNA sequence encoding this CDR3. The rearrangement links TRBV5-1 to TRBJ2-2; 7 bases map to TRBD1. The CDR3 is 15 amino acids. The germline V gene has CDR1 SGHRS and CDR2 YFSETQ. The ends lost 2 bases at V and 0 bases at J; junction bases unmatched: 1. CDR3 residues: CASSFGTANTGELFF. DNA of the CDR3: TGCGCCAGCAGCTTTGGGACAGCGAACACCGGGGAGCTGTTTTTT.

The chain employs TRBV7-9 and TRBJ2-1, with 7 bases identical to TRBD1. V lost 7 bases, J lost 0 bases, and 15 bases stayed unmatched. Germline CDR1 is SEHNR and CDR2 is FQNEAQ (reference sequence). The CDR3 sequence is 18 residues long. The CDR3 region has the DNA TGTGCCAGCACCAGAAGACCGGGACAGCTTAGCTCCTACAATGAGCAGTTCTTC. Translated: CASTRRPGQLSSYNEQFF.

This chain links TRBV2 with TRBJ1-4, with D uncertain. The ends were cut back, 7 bases at V and 3 bases at J, with 9 bases in the middle. The CDR3 totals 13 residues. Germline V gives CDR1 SNHLY, CDR2 FYNNEI. CDR3 loop: CASNYLSNEKLFF. CDR3 nucleotides: TGTGCCAGCAATTATCTGTCTAATGAAAAACTGTTTTTT.

This sequence joins TRBV18 and TRBJ2-5, with 7 positions matching TRBD1. Per germline, CDR1 KGHSH and CDR2 LQKENI. This CDR3 region has 15 residues. Trimming removed 5 bases from V and 2 bases from J; junction bases left unmatched: 8. The CDR3 DNA follows: TGTGCCAGCTCATTACGACAGGGTGGGCAAGAGACCCAGTACTTC. Residues: CASSLRQGGQETQYF.

This clone was recorded only once. The V call is TRBV5-6, the J call TRBJ1-1; no clear D. V was shortened by 2 bases and J by 0 bases, with 8 bases between the two germline ends. CDR1 is SGHDT and CDR2 is YYEEEE in the germline V gene. The CDR3 runs 14 residues. As DNA, the CDR3 is TGTGCCAGCAGCTTTTCCGTAATGAACACTGAAGCTTTCTTT. This codes for CASSFSVMNTEAFF.

This clone is a singleton in its sample. The chain combines TRBV9 with TRBJ2-2, with 10 bases lining up with TRBD1. CDR3 size: 16 residues. The germline CDR1 and CDR2 sequences are SGDLS and YYNGEE. V lost 1 base to trimming and J lost 7 bases; unmatched junction nucleotides: 7. The DNA for the CDR3 is TGTGCCAGCAGCGTAACCGGGACAGGGGCAGGCGGGGAGCTGTTTTTT. It is translated as CASSVTGTGAGGELFF.

This clone was recorded a few times. The V and J genes are TRBV10-1 and TRBJ1-1; TRBD1 matches 7 bases. Germline-derived CDR1 and CDR2 are WNHNN and SYGVQD (reference sequence). This CDR3 comprises 15 residues. The V segment lost 6 bases and the J segment 5 bases; nucleotides outside the gene matches: 12. The CDR3 is CASRVSPGQITEAFF. The CDR3 DNA reads TGCGCCAGCAGGGTCTCTCCGGGACAGATTACTGAAGCTTTCTTT.

This chain links TRBV23-1 with TRBJ2-1, with 11 bases matching TRBD2. TRBV23-1 is reported as an ORF; its role is uncertain. The CDR3 totals 19 residues. Trimming at V came to 2 bases and at J to 0 bases, leaving 9 bases not matched to a gene. In DNA form, the CDR3 reads TGCGCCAGCAGTCAAAGGTCGGGACTAGCGGAGTTCTCCTACAATGAGCAGTTCTTC. Encoded protein: CASSQRSGLAEFSYNEQFF.

This chain connects TRBV4-2 to TRBJ2-1, with TRBD2 matching 10 bases. The CDR3 is 15 residues long. Germline values: CDR1 LGHNA, CDR2 YNFKEQ. V dropped 2 bases and J dropped 7; count of bases not matched to a gene: 5. The CDR3 protein is CASSQPSGSGNEQFF. CDR3 bases: TGTGCCAGCAGCCAACCTAGCGGGAGCGGAAATGAGCAGTTCTTC.

V and J are TRBV6-5 and TRBJ1-1, with TRBD1 matching 7 bases. With V trimmed by 2 bases and J by 1 base, 7 bases remained unmatched. The germline gives CDR1 MNHEY, CDR2 SVGAGI. The CDR3 totals 16 residues. CDR3 sequence reads: CASSYVWGQQNTEAFF. The DNA of the CDR3 is TGTGCCAGCAGTTACGTGTGGGGACAGCAGAACACTGAAGCTTTCTTT.

The chain links TRBV30 to TRBJ2-3; 9 bases fit TRBD2. The germline V gene encodes CDR1 GTSNPN and CDR2 SVGIG (reference sequence). V trimming: 2 bases; J trimming: 0 bases; junction bases outside the gene matches: 6. This CDR3 region has 16 residues. In DNA, the CDR3 is TGTGCCTGGAGTCCCTTTGCGGGAGGGAGCACAGATACGCAGTATTTT. The encoded protein is CAWSPFAGGSTDTQYF.

The V gene is TRBV7-2, the J gene TRBJ1-6, with TRBD1 matching 8 bases. This CDR3 has 16 residues. The V and J ends lost 3 bases and 8 bases, in that order; junction bases with no gene match: 9. Germline CDR1 SGHTA, CDR2 FQGNSA. The CDR3 DNA is TGTGCCAGCAGCTTGACGATTGTACAGGGGGATTCACCCCTCCACTTT. It is translated as CASSLTIVQGDSPLHF.

This clone was found once. The chain carries TRBV11-2 and TRBJ2-1, with TRBD2 matching over 9 bases. Germline-derived CDR1 and CDR2 are SGHAT and FQNNGV. V was pared by 2 bases and J by 3 bases, with 2 bases of the junction left unmatched. The CDR3 has 15 residues. DNA of the CDR3: TGTGCCAGCAGCTTACTAGCGGGGCACTACAATGAGCAGTTCTTC. Translation: CASSLLAGHYNEQFF.

V usage is TRBV2 and J usage is TRBJ1-1, with a weak D call TRBD1 (6 bases). Germline lookup yields CDR1 SNHLY and CDR2 FYNNEI. With 7 bases removed from V and 0 bases from J, the gap between germline ends came to 9 bases. The CDR3 has 13 amino acids. CDR3 residues: CASNQGLNTEAFF. As DNA, the CDR3 is TGTGCCAGCAATCAGGGGCTGAACACTGAAGCTTTCTTT.

The chain joins TRBV5-6 to TRBJ2-3, with a tentative D call TRBD2 (6 bases). This CDR3 is 14 amino acids long. V shed 4 bases and J shed 5 bases, with 14 bases lying between them. The germline gives CDR1 SGHDT, CDR2 YYEEEE. The CDR3 DNA reads TGTGCCAGCAGCCTCCCGGTTAGCGGAGATACGCAGTATTTT. This encodes CASSLPVSGDTQYF.

This clone has only a few counts. The chain carries TRBV2 and TRBJ2-7, with unresolved D. CDR3 size: 11 residues. CDR1 SNHLY and CDR2 FYNNEI come from the germline V gene. V dropped 5 bases and J dropped 5 bases, with 7 bases sitting between them. CDR3 DNA: TGTGCCAGCAGTTCCTTAGACGAGCAGTACTTC. Its protein is CASSSLDEQYF.

The chain recombines TRBV6-1 with TRBJ1-1, with D hard to call. CDR1 is MNHNS, CDR2 SASEGT, per germline. V lost 1 base and J 1 base, leaving 4 bases between the germline ends. This CDR3 has 13 amino acids. In DNA form, the CDR3 reads TGTGCCAGCAGTGAAGGGCAGAACACTGAAGCTTTCTTT. Translating it yields CASSEGQNTEAFF.

The chain joins TRBV12-2 to TRBJ1-2; no DNA check was done on the table's D call, TRBD1. TRBV12-2 is shown as a pseudogene. The CDR3 loop spans 17 amino acids. This CDR3 reads CASPLCQACCSNYGYTF. CDR3 DNA: TGTGCAAGCCCCCTTTGTCAGGCCTGCTGCTCTAACTATGGCTACACCTTC.

V and J are TRBV6-4 and TRBJ1-5; 10 bases align to TRBD1. CDR1 is MRHNA, CDR2 SNTAGT, per germline. The CDR3 sequence is 15 residues long. Germline trimming cut 6 bases from V and 4 bases from J; bases unmatched to any gene: 6. CDR3 in DNA: TGTGCCAGCAGCTCAGACAGGGGGCTGAATCAGCCCCAGCATTTT. The encoded protein is CASSSDRGLNQPQHF.

V is TRBV5-1 and J is TRBJ1-6, with a tentative D call TRBD1 (6 bases). The CDR3 runs to 14 residues. Germline V gives CDR1 SGHRS, CDR2 YFSETQ. Between the trimmed V and J ends, which lost 8 bases and 6 bases, there was a span of 15 bases. CDR3 DNA sequence: TGCGCCAGTGGCCCCACAGGGCCTAATTCACCCCTCCACTTT. Translation gives CASGPTGPNSPLHF.

V and J are TRBV6-1 and TRBJ2-7; D is ambiguous. The CDR3 covers 12 residues. The germline gives CDR1 MNHNS, CDR2 SASEGT. V lost 8 bases, J lost 6 bases, and 14 bases lay in between. CDR3 nucleotides: TGTGCCAGCGGGCCAAACGTTCTCGAGCAGTACTTC. It codes for CASGPNVLEQYF.